These 14 T cell receptor beta chains originate from one sample sequenced in a study of OX40 agonist ivuxolimab in advanced cancers. Sequencing used immunoSEQ multiplex PCR; TCRdb keeps in-frame clones, though not all of them. The sample consists of around 44,000 clones, about 90% of them appearing once. The sample was CD4+ or CD8+ T cells sorted from blood, taken in a trial of the OX40 agonist ivuxolimab. These receptors were collected from an adult with an advanced solid tumor such as melanoma, head and neck, liver or kidney cancer.

The DNA of the CDR3 is TGTGCCATCCACGACAGGGTTGGAAACACCATATATTTT. This sequence encodes CAIHDRVGNTIYF. The rearrangement uses TRBV6-5 and TRBJ1-3; 7 bases fit TRBD1. CDR3 length: 13 residues. J gave up 3 bases and V 10 bases, and 6 bases lay outside the gene matches. Germline V gene data show CDR1 as MNHEY and CDR2 as SVGAGI.

About this clone itself: Other DNA sequences in this sample translate to the same CDR3. This chain links TRBV5-1 with TRBJ1-2, with TRBD1 as a possible D gene (6 bases). V lost 2 bases, J lost 6 bases, and 14 bases lay in between. Germline V CDR1 and CDR2: SGHRS, YFSETQ. The CDR3 runs to 14 residues. CDR3 loop: CASSFAGAGDGYTF. CDR3 nucleotide sequence: TGCGCCAGCAGCTTTGCCGGGGCAGGGGATGGCTACACCTTC. Combining the CDR3 with reference TRBV5-1 and TRBJ1-2 gives the whole variable domain KAGVTQTPRYLIKTRGQQVTLSCSPISGHRSVSWYQQTPGQGLQFLFEYFSETQRNKGNFPGRFSGRQFSNSRSEMNVSTLELGDSALYLCASSFAGAGDGYTFGSGTRLTVV.

The chain has TRBV5-1 and TRBJ2-2; the D gene could be TRBD1 or TRBD2 (6 bases each). The CDR3 totals 16 residues. Between the trimmed V and J ends, which lost 0 bases and 4 bases, there was a span of 13 bases. CDR1 is SGHRS, CDR2 YFSETQ, per germline. This CDR3 is CASSLDPGAPTGELFF. DNA of the CDR3: TGCGCCAGCAGCTTGGATCCGGGGGCGCCCACCGGGGAGCTGTTTTTT.

The chain couples TRBV5-1 to TRBJ2-7, with TRBD1 matching 7 bases. The V gene's germline CDR1 is SGHRS and CDR2 YFSETQ. The CDR3 consists of 13 residues. J lost 3 bases, V lost 2 bases, and 2 bases had no gene match. The CDR3 loop is CASSLQGYYEQYF. The CDR3 DNA reads TGCGCCAGCAGCTTACAGGGGTACTACGAGCAGTACTTC.

The chain couples TRBV4-2 to TRBJ1-1; weak D call: TRBD1 (5 bases). The CDR3 is made up of 15 amino acids. The germline gives CDR1 LGHNA, CDR2 YNFKEQ. The V end was cut by 2 bases, the J end by 3 bases, with 13 bases between. In DNA, the CDR3 is TGTGCCAGCAGCCAAACCGGGACCGGTGACACTGAAGCTTTCTTT. Its translation: CASSQTGTGDTEAFF.

CDR3 loop: CASSYSQTSGNTIYF. The CDR3 DNA is TGTGCCAGCAGTTACTCGCAGACCTCTGGAAACACCATATATTTT. This chain connects TRBV6-6 to TRBJ1-3; D gene uncertain. V was clipped by 0 bases and J by 0 bases, with 6 bases between them. The CDR3 has 15 residues. CDR1 is MNHNY and CDR2 is SVGAGI in the germline V gene (reference sequence).

The chain joins TRBV14 to TRBJ1-4; the match to TRBD1 covers 10 bases. Germline CDR1 is SGHDN and CDR2 is FVKESK. The CDR3 spans 15 residues. V lost 4 bases to trimming and J lost 7 bases; unmatched junction nucleotides: 6. Here the CDR3 DNA reads TGTGCCAGCAGCCCGCGGACAGGGGGTGCTGAAAAACTGTTTTTT. Translation gives CASSPRTGGAEKLFF. Variable domain in full (rest from reference TRBV14 and TRBJ1-4): EAGVTQFPSHSVIEKGQTVTLRCDPISGHDNLYWYRRVMGKEIKFLLHFVKESKQDESGMPNNRFLAERTGGTYSTLKVQPAELEDSGVYFCASSPRTGGAEKLFFGSGTQLSVL.

This chain links TRBV30 with TRBJ1-4; 7 bases fit TRBD1. This CDR3 is built from 14 residues. Trimming at V came to 2 bases and at J to 7 bases, leaving 7 bases not matched to a gene. CDR1 GTSNPN and CDR2 SVGIG come from the germline V gene (reference sequence). This CDR3 is CAWSPTGLGEKLFF. The CDR3 nucleotides read TGTGCCTGGAGTCCGACAGGGTTGGGTGAAAAACTGTTTTTT.

The table lists this clone with a few counts. The rearrangement uses TRBV9 and TRBJ1-6; 9 bases match TRBD1. The V gene's germline CDR1 is SGDLS and CDR2 YYNGEE. Trimming cost V 4 bases and J 8 bases; bases outside gene matches: 4. The CDR3 extends over 14 amino acids. The CDR3 here is CASSTGQGDSPLHF. The CDR3 nucleotides read TGTGCCAGCAGCACGGGACAGGGCGATTCACCCCTCCACTTT.

The chain recombines TRBV5-1 with TRBJ2-5, with 8 bases aligning to TRBD1. Near its end, the DNA agrees better with TRBJ2-7, so the J call may be wrong. The CDR3 spans 15 residues. The germline V gene encodes CDR1 SGHRS and CDR2 YFSETQ. CDR3 DNA sequence: TGCGCCAGCAGCTTTTCCCAGGGGGCGTCTGGCGAGCAGTACTTC. Protein product: CASSFSQGASGEQYF.

The chain links TRBV19 to TRBJ2-5; D is ambiguous. Germline CDR1 and CDR2: LNHDA and SQIVND (reference sequence). Trimming pared 5 bases from V and 0 bases from J, leaving 10 bases between. The length of the CDR3 is 14 residues. In nucleotides, the CDR3 is TGTGCCAGTAGTTCAACCACCTACCAAGAGACCCAGTACTTC. It yields the protein CASSSTTYQETQYF.

The rearrangement joins TRBV15 to TRBJ1-4, with 7 positions matching TRBD1. The CDR3 has 13 residues. CDR1 and CDR2 from the germline V gene are LNHNV and YYDKDF (reference sequence). The trim removed 9 bases at V and 8 bases at J, leaving 9 bases unmatched. This CDR3 reads CATNRGRTEKLFF. CDR3 DNA: TGTGCCACGAACAGGGGCCGGACGGAAAAACTGTTTTTT.

The rearrangement joins TRBV7-3 to TRBJ1-1; TRBD1 aligns across 7 bases. This CDR3 comprises 14 residues. The junction had 6 bases not matched to a gene; V was cut back by 5 bases and J by 3 bases. Germline CDR1 SGHTA, CDR2 FQGTGA. In DNA form, the CDR3 reads TGTGCCAGCAGCCGACAGGGTTGGGACACTGAAGCTTTCTTT. It encodes CASSRQGWDTEAFF.

In its sample, this clone was seen a few times. The V gene is TRBV6-1, the J gene TRBJ1-5; unclear D gene. Per the germline V gene, CDR1 is MNHNS and CDR2 is SASEGT. The CDR3 contains 12 residues. Trimming pared 8 bases from V and 6 bases from J, leaving 11 bases between. The DNA for the CDR3 is TGTGCCAGCGGCGTTTTTCGTCAGCCCCAGCATTTT. This gives the protein CASGVFRQPQHF.